Each of the 9 T cell receptor beta chains below was sequenced from the same sample in a study of shared T cell receptors in the human thymus. Profiled with immunoSEQ multiplex PCR; TCRdb holds only in-frame clones, not every one. Of over 450,000 clones listed, approximately 78% are singletons. The sample was also linked to a second study, of human thymus T cells.

Sequenced: thymocytes. All receptors come from a boy less than two years old with a congenital heart defect.

V usage is TRBV7-9 and J usage is TRBJ2-1; possibly TRBD1 for D (5 bases). The CDR3 contains 16 residues. Trimming took off 1 base at V and 8 bases at J, with 18 bases between the two ends. Germline V gene lookup returns CDR1 SEHNR and CDR2 FQNEAQ (reference sequence). The CDR3 DNA sequence: TGTGCCAGCAGCTTAGTCCAGGGTCGTGCTTTTGATGAGCAGTTCTTC. This sequence encodes CASSLVQGRAFDEQFF.

The J gene is TRBJ2-3, the V gene TRBV29-1; tentative D call: TRBD2 (6 bases). V lost 4 bases, J lost 3 bases, and 17 bases lay in between. The CDR3 runs 15 residues. Looked up from germline, CDR1 is SQVTM and CDR2 is ANQGSEA. DNA for the CDR3: TGCAGCGTTGGGGGCGGGATAGGATGGACAGATACGCAGTATTTT. This gives the protein CSVGGGIGWTDTQYF.

This chain uses TRBV5-1 with TRBJ2-1; maybe TRBD1 (6 bases). Germline values: CDR1 SGHRS, CDR2 YFSETQ. V was clipped by 1 base and J by 6 bases, with 8 bases between them. The CDR3 contains 13 residues. The CDR3 sequence is CASSLIRGNEQFF. CDR3 in DNA: TGCGCCAGCAGCTTGATCAGGGGCAATGAGCAGTTCTTC.

This chain links TRBV6-4 with TRBJ2-1, with D possibly being TRBD2 (6 bases). There are 14 residues in the CDR3. The V end was cut by 6 bases, the J end by 2 bases, with 11 bases between. Germline CDR1 is MRHNA and CDR2 is SNTAGT. The CDR3 sequence: CASSGLPPYNEQFF. In DNA, the CDR3 is TGTGCCAGCAGCGGACTACCGCCCTACAATGAGCAGTTCTTC.

This sequence joins TRBV30 and TRBJ2-1; 8 nucleotides match TRBD2. This CDR3 has 16 amino acids. V lost 3 bases to trimming and J lost 4 bases; unmatched junction nucleotides: 11. CDR1 is GTSNPN, CDR2 SVGIG, per germline (reference sequence). CDR3 in amino acids: CAWSGPREDRYNEQFF. The CDR3 nucleotides read TGTGCCTGGAGCGGGCCGCGGGAGGACCGGTACAATGAGCAGTTCTTC.

Comments on this clone: One end of the junction fails to match germline, which may point to a read error. V and J are TRBV27 and TRBJ1-1; D is ambiguous. The CDR3 runs 16 residues. Germline lookup yields CDR1 MNHEY and CDR2 SMNVEV (reference sequence). CDR3 sequence (DNA): TGTGCCAGCAGTCTATCAGCGGTGGTTGGCGGCACTGAAGCTTTCTTT. Protein sequence: CASSLSAVVGGTEAFF.

Regarding this clone: Germline and junction disagree at one end, which may indicate a read error. The V call is TRBV12-5, the J call TRBJ2-6; D is perhaps TRBD1 (5 bases). Germline CDR1 is LGHNT and CDR2 is FRNRAP. The CDR3 loop spans 17 amino acids. The CDR3 nucleotides read TGTGCTAGTGGTCCCTCCAGGGTGCTCTCTGGGCCCAACGTCCTGACTTTC. It codes for CASGPSRVLSGPNVLTF. The full variable domain, completed using reference TRBV12-5 and TRBJ2-6, is DARVTQTPRHKVTEMGQEVTMRCQPILGHNTVFWYRQTMMQGLELLAYFRNRAPLDDSGMPKDRFSAEMPDATLATLKIQPSEPRDSAVYFCASGPSRVLSGPNVLTFGAGSRLTVL.

The CDR3 spells CASSQEGLAPASYEQYF. CDR3 in DNA: TGTGCCAGCAGCCAAGAGGGACTAGCGCCAGCCTCCTACGAGCAGTACTTC. The chain employs TRBV14 and TRBJ2-7, with 10 bases fitting TRBD2. The V and J ends lost 0 bases and 0 bases, in that order; junction bases with no gene match: 5. CDR1 and CDR2 (germline): SGHDN, FVKESK. CDR3 length equals 17 residues.

This rearrangement joins TRBV6-5 to TRBJ1-1; unclear D gene. There are 15 residues in the CDR3. V was cut by 4 bases and J by 4 bases, with 16 bases left in between. Germline values: CDR1 MNHEY, CDR2 SVGAGI. In DNA form, the CDR3 reads TGTGCCAGCAGTTCGTTCAGGCGCCTGGGCACTGAAGCTTTCTTT. Translating it yields CASSSFRRLGTEAFF.